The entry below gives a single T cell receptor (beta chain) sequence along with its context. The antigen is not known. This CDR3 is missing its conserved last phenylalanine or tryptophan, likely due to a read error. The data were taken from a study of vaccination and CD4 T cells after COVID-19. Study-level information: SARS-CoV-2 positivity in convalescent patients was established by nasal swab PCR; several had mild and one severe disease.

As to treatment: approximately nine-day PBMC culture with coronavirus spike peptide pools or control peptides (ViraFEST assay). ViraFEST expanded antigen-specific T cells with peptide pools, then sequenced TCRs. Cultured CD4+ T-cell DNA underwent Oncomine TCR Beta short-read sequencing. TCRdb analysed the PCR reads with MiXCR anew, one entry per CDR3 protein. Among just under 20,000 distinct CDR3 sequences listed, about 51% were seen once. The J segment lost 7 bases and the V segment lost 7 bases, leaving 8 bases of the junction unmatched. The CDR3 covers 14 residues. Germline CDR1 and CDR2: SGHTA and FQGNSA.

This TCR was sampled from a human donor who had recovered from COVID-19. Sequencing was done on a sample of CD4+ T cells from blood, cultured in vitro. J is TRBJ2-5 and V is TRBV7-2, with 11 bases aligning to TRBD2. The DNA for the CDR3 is TGTGCCAGCAAGGTAGCGGGAGGGCTGGGGACCCAGTACTTA. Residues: CASKVAGGLGTQYL.